This T cell receptor (beta chain) came from a study of tumor-infiltrating lymphocytes in primary liver carcinoma (TCRdb year 2017). General notes on the study: Surgical resection was performed in China between 2015 and 2016 on about 5 patients with histopathologically diagnosed primary liver carcinoma. A total of 35 or so specimens from 5 patients went through TCRbeta repertoire sequencing, namely 25 tumor regions, 5 adjacent noncancerous liver tissues and 5 peripheral blood samples. Technical replicate repertoires showed high reproducibility, with mean shared-clone rates roughly 0.87 and correlation coefficients above 0.95. Each sample produced about 3.5 to 8 million productive TCRbeta reads, and read depth showed no significant difference between tissue types. Tumors of the five patients were stage T1-T3 N0M0 with maximum diameters of about 4.2 to 10 cm. Of the five patients, three men and two women aged 30 to 69 years, four had hepatocellular carcinoma and one had combined HCC and intrahepatic cholangiocarcinoma. TCRbeta repertoire sequencing, expression microarrays and whole-exome sequencing were combined in the study across five regions of each liver tumor, with adjacent normal tissue and blood also included. The investigation overall reported the following: With just four or five patients in the study, the authors point out that the findings should be validated in a larger study. The top 250 clones accounted for a significantly greater share of the repertoire in tumors than in blood (p = 0.039). Since the samples were bulk and unsorted, there was no way to compare CD4+ and CD8+ T cell repertoires. Repertoire overlap was found to be higher between tumor regions (mean about 35%) than between tumor-adjacent (approximately 17%) or tumor-blood (roughly 15%) pairs, consistent with antigen-driven expansion. Because sequencing covered only the TCR beta chain and unpaired alpha chains were not captured, true repertoire diversity is likely underestimated.

Using a constant-region primer and ProtoScript II reverse transcriptase, TCRbeta-specific cDNA was reverse-transcribed from about 460 ng total RNA. Three nested multiplex PCR rounds, following a slightly modified ARM-PCR procedure, were used to build the TCRbeta libraries. The first two PCR rounds used multiplex TRBV1-TRBV30 forward primers with a Cbeta reverse primer, each for about 11 cycles. Sample barcodes and Illumina adapters were added in a final 25-cycle PCR using Deep VentR polymerase. Before sequencing, amplicons of 200-500 bp were purified from gel using a QIAquick gel extraction kit. An Illumina HiSeq 2500 was used to sequence the TCRbeta amplicons, generating 250-bp paired-end reads. The authors processed their data as follows. To recover full CDR3 sequences, reads were quality-trimmed using Trimmomatic v0.33 and paired reads were then merged using FLASH v1.2.11. V, D and J germline segments were assigned to the rearranged TCRbeta sequences using MiGEC v1.2.1b. Clonotype statistics and Shannon-Wiener diversity indices were computed with VDJtools v1.0.0. To cut down on sampling bias, every analysis after diversity analysis relied on just the 250 most abundant clonotypes from each sample. TCRdb trimmed public reads at Q25 via fastp, called clones via MiXCR and kept in-frame beta chains. CDR3 protein duplicates are merged, each entry listing the most common genes and DNA. Here the V and J calls rest on TCRdb's processing, not on the authors' analysis. For this sample there are almost 200,000 distinct CDR3 sequences; approximately 65% appear just once. Roughly 6.4% of the sample goes to the ten largest clones.

RNA from unsorted whole blood was extracted with TRIzol reagent, and germline DNA was obtained with the DNeasy Blood & Tissue kit. At the time of sampling, the patients had chronic HBV infection and had not received any treatment. Before surgery, roughly 4 milliliters of peripheral blood were drawn into K2EDTA tubes. On this clonotype: It lacks a known antigen. This may come from a read error, since a much larger clone is one base off.

There are 12 amino acids in the CDR3, from cysteine to phenylalanine inclusive. Only CDR3 DNA remains: 36 bases, in frame from the first base. CDR1 is given as MNHNY and CDR2 as SVGAGI, both from the germline V gene (reference sequence). V lost 8 bases and J lost 9 bases; the stretch between them is 14 bases long. Input material: peripheral blood. This TCR was recovered from a woman aged 60-70 years with primary liver carcinoma and hepatitis B virus infection. This chain joins TRBV6-6 to TRBJ2-1, with TRBD2 tentatively as D gene (5 bases match). The DNA reads TGTGCCAGCTTCGAGGGTGGGAGTGAGCAGTTCTTC. It is translated as CASFEGGSEQFF.